Listed below are T cell receptor beta chains from one sample, sequenced in a study of blood T cell repertoires in COVID-19. Using immunoSEQ multiplex PCR, the repertoire was profiled, and TCRdb retains in-frame clones only, with some absent. The table lists around 40,000 clones, about 94% of them singletons. The sequenced material came from peripheral blood. These receptors came from a human donor with active COVID-19. The donor label of this sample is uncertain. Both conserved end residues are part of each CDR3. A D gene is named only where the DNA matches it firmly. A row's size may be missing; if present it is once, few, many or a size class.

>TRBV5-1|TRBJ2-7|NA|NA
TGCGCCAGCAGCTTGGCTCTAGGGGACTACGAGCAGTACTTC
CASSLALGDYEQYF
>TRBV6-5|TRBJ2-1|TRBD1|once
TGTGCCAGCAGTCCCAGGGGGACCCCCTACAATGAGCAGTTCTTC
CASSPRGTPYNEQFF
>TRBV28|TRBJ2-5|TRBD1|NA
TGTGCCAGCGGAGGGACAGGGATAGAGACCCAGTACTTC
CASGGTGIETQYF
>TRBV9|TRBJ1-2|NA|NA
TGTGCCAGCAGCGTAGATGGGCAGGGTCGTTACACCTTC
CASSVDGQGRYTF
>TRBV12-3/TRBV12-4|TRBJ1-2|NA|NA
TGTGCCAGCAGTTCAACAGGGATATATGGCTACACCTTC
CASSSTGIYGYTF
>TRBV3-1/TRBV3-2|TRBJ1-2|TRBD1|few
TGTGCCAGCAGCCAACCTAGACAGGGGGCTCGGAGCTATGGCTACACCTTC
CASSQPRQGARSYGYTF
>TRBV5-6|TRBJ1-5|NA|NA
TGTGCCAGCAGCTCCCCAAATCAGCCCCAGCATTTT
CASSSPNQPQHF
>TRBV19|TRBJ1-5|NA|once
TGTGCCAGTAGTAAAACAGAGAATCAGCCCCAGCATTTT
CASSKTENQPQHF
>TRBV15|TRBJ1-3|NA|once
TGTGCCACCAGCAGAGAGCCAGGGCTGACATCTGGAAACACCATATATTTT
CATSREPGLTSGNTIYF
>TRBV20-1|TRBJ2-5|NA|NA
TGCAGTGCTAGTCATAAGGGGGGGATGGAAGAGACCCAGTACTTC
CSASHKGGMEETQYF